The clone carrying this T cell receptor beta chain came up many times. No antigen is known for it. This sample is part of a study of T cells in Graves' hyperthyroidism and ophthalmopathy. V dropped 0 bases and J dropped 6 bases, with 15 bases sitting between them. The CDR3 contains 14 residues. Germline lookup yields CDR1 GTSNPN and CDR2 SVGIG (reference sequence). Regions amplified from RNA transcripts were the TCR beta CDR3 regions. With the HTBI primer set, the TCR CDR3 went through a first round of RT-PCR. TCRdb redid the calling of the multiplex PCR reads with MiXCR, one entry per CDR3 protein. The data contain 470,000 or so distinct CDR3 sequences, less than 25% of them singletons. Study conclusions and caveats: Most clonotypes that expanded in the thyroid above 0.001 also showed up in blood. The model's output predicted ophthalmopathy at a median of 6.5 months prior to onset.

This receptor was obtained from a man between 18 and 35 years old with Graves' hyperthyroidism. The rearrangement joins TRBV30 to TRBJ2-7, with D tentatively TRBD1 (6 bases). Sequencing was performed on blood. The CDR3 sequence: CAWSVGQGYFEQYF. DNA for the CDR3: TGTGCCTGGAGTGTAGGCCAGGGGTACTTCGAGCAGTACTTC. Drawing the rest from reference TRBV30 and TRBJ2-7, the complete variable domain is SQTIHQWPATLVQPVGSPLSLECTVEGTSNPNLYWYRQAAGRGLQLLFYSVGIGQISSEVPQNLSASRPQDRQFILSSKKLLLSDSGFYLCAWSVGQGYFEQYFGPGTRLTVT.